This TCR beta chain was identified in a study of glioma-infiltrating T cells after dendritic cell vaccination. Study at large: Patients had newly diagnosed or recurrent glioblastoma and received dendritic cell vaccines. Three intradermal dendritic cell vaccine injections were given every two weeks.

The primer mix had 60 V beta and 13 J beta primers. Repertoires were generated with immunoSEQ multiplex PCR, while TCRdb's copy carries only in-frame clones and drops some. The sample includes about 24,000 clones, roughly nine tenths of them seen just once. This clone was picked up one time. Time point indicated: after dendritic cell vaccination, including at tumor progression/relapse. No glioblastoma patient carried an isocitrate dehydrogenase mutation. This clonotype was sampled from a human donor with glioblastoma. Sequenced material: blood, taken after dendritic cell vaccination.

The CDR3 here is CASKSGALGNEQFF. The CDR3 DNA sequence: TGTGCCAGTAAAAGCGGGGCCCTAGGGAATGAGCAGTTCTTC. The rearrangement links TRBV19 to TRBJ2-1, with TRBD2 identical over 7 bases. The CDR3 has 14 amino acids. V gave up 7 bases and J gave up 7 bases; unmatched junction bases: 10. Germline V gene lookup returns CDR1 LNHDA and CDR2 SQIVND (reference sequence).